These 29 T cell receptor beta chains were sequenced from one sample in a study of blood T cell repertoires in COVID-19. Assay: immunoSEQ multiplex PCR; the TCRdb copy retains only in-frame clones and omits some. The sample contains around 140,000 clones, more than 80% of which appear only once. Input material: peripheral blood. The receptors originated from a human donor in a cohort sampled during active COVID-19.

This chain uses TRBV10-1 with TRBJ2-3; 9 bases agree with TRBD1. From germline, CDR1 is WNHNN and CDR2 SYGVQD (reference sequence). The CDR3 consists of 18 residues. The V segment lost 2 bases and the J segment 4 bases; nucleotides outside the gene matches: 13. The CDR3 DNA sequence: TGCGCCAGCAGTGAGACCTCCGGGACAGGGAAGGTCCCAGATACGCAGTATTTT. This codes for CASSETSGTGKVPDTQYF.

The gene calls are TRBV27 and TRBJ1-1; 8 bases fit TRBD1. The trim removed 6 bases at V and 0 bases at J, leaving 9 bases unmatched. The germline CDR1 and CDR2 sequences are MNHEY and SMNVEV (reference sequence). The CDR3 has 16 amino acids. The chain's CDR3 is CASRIIRDRLNTEAFF. CDR3 DNA sequence: TGTGCCAGCAGGATAATTCGGGACAGGCTGAACACTGAAGCTTTCTTT.

This clone was detected a few times. J is TRBJ1-3 and V is TRBV10-3; 9 positions match TRBD1. Germline V gives CDR1 ENHRY, CDR2 SYGVKD. This CDR3 has 16 residues. The V segment lost 11 bases and the J segment 3 bases; nucleotides outside the gene matches: 14. CDR3 coding DNA: TGTGCCGTCCGGGACAGGGTCCTAGTAGATGGAAACACCATATATTTT. Its protein product is CAVRDRVLVDGNTIYF.

This chain connects TRBV30 to TRBJ2-3; 7 nucleotides line up with TRBD2. V shed 3 bases and J 4 bases; nucleotides not matched to a gene: 7. Germline values: CDR1 GTSNPN, CDR2 SVGIG (reference sequence). The CDR3 contains 14 residues. CDR3 nucleotide sequence: TGTGCCTGGAGCGATCCTAGCGGCGCAGATACGCAGTATTTT. This encodes CAWSDPSGADTQYF.

The chain employs TRBV7-2 and TRBJ1-1; 10 nucleotides line up with TRBD1. The V segment lost 5 bases and the J segment 3 bases; nucleotides outside the gene matches: 9. Germline V gene data show CDR1 as SGHTA and CDR2 as FQGNSA. The length of the CDR3 is 16 residues. The CDR3 protein is CASSPRDRGRDTEAFF. In DNA form, the CDR3 reads TGTGCCAGCAGCCCCCGGGACAGGGGTCGGGACACTGAAGCTTTCTTT.

This clone was counted between two and nine times. The rearrangement joins TRBV7-2 to TRBJ1-5; TRBD1 matches at 11 bases. CDR3 length equals 15 residues. Germline V lookup: CDR1 SGHTA, CDR2 FQGNSA. V was pared by 3 bases and J by 4 bases, with 2 bases of the junction left unmatched. The CDR3 sequence: CASSFGQGANQPQHF. The CDR3 DNA reads TGTGCCAGCAGCTTTGGACAGGGGGCGAATCAGCCCCAGCATTTT.

The chain combines TRBV6-5 with TRBJ2-7; TRBD1 matches 7 bases. CDR1 is MNHEY and CDR2 is SVGAGI in the germline V gene. This CDR3 spans 15 amino acids. After removal of 8 bases from V and 0 bases from J, the junction contained 10 bases not matched to a gene. The CDR3 here is CASAQGTVSSYEQYV. The CDR3 bases are TGTGCCAGCGCCCAGGGGACAGTGAGCTCCTACGAGCAGTACGTC.

This clone has a single count. The CDR3 loop is CASSVQGFNSPLHF. The CDR3 bases are TGTGCCAGCAGCGTACAGGGATTTAATTCACCCCTCCACTTT. The chain is built from TRBV9 and TRBJ1-6; tentatively, D is TRBD1 (5 bases). The length of the CDR3 is 14 residues. The germline CDR1 and CDR2 sequences are SGDLS and YYNGEE. V lost 1 base to trimming and J lost 6 bases, with 8 bases between them. The whole variable domain, filled in from reference TRBV9 and TRBJ1-6, reads DSGVTQTPKHLITATGQRVTLRCSPRSGDLSVYWYQQSLDQGLQFLIQYYNGEERAKGNILERFSAQQFPDLHSELNLSSLELGDSALYFCASSVQGFNSPLHFGNGTRLTVT.

This rearrangement joins TRBV6-1 to TRBJ1-2, with D possibly TRBD1 on 5 matching bases. The germline V gene has CDR1 MNHNS and CDR2 SASEGT. This CDR3 region has 14 residues. Deletions cut 2 bases from V and 0 bases from J, with 7 bases between. Written as DNA, the CDR3 is TGTGCCAGCAGTGAACTGACAGCTAACTATGGCTACACCTTC. Translated, it gives CASSELTANYGYTF.

This clone is a singleton in its sample. The CDR3: CASSYYSGEEQFF. CDR3 DNA: TGTGCCAGCAGTTACTATTCCGGGGAGGAGCAGTTCTTC. The chain links TRBV6-5 to TRBJ2-1; weak D call: TRBD2 (5 bases). V was trimmed by 1 base and J by 10 bases, leaving 11 bases between them. This CDR3 region has 13 residues. CDR1 and CDR2 from the germline V gene are MNHEY and SVGAGI.

This chain joins TRBV6-4 and TRBJ2-3; 7 bases are a match to TRBD1. This CDR3 is 14 amino acids long. Germline CDR1 MRHNA, CDR2 SNTAGT. V was clipped by 6 bases and J by 3 bases; unmatched bases: 6. The CDR3 is CASRQTGSTDTQYF. In nucleotides, the CDR3 is TGTGCCAGCAGACAGACAGGGTCTACAGATACGCAGTATTTT.

The chain couples TRBV28 to TRBJ1-5, with 8 bases fitting TRBD1. After removal of 8 bases from V and 4 bases from J, the junction contained 7 bases not matched to a gene. Germline loops: CDR1 MDHEN, CDR2 SYDVKM. The CDR3 runs 14 residues. CDR3 bases: TGTGCCAGCGCCCAGGGGGCGGGGAATCAGCCCCAGCATTTT. This sequence encodes CASAQGAGNQPQHF.

The rearrangement joins TRBV4-1 to TRBJ1-1; 9 positions match TRBD1. The CDR3 consists of 15 residues. V shed 3 bases, J shed 4 bases, and the junction held 6 bases outside the gene matches. The germline V gene encodes CDR1 MGHRA and CDR2 YSYEKL. The CDR3 loop reads CASSQGTGSRTEAFF. The CDR3 coding sequence is TGCGCCAGCAGCCAGGGGACAGGGTCCCGCACTGAAGCTTTCTTT.

The chain carries TRBV30 and TRBJ1-4, with a possible D match to TRBD1 (6 bases). The germline V gene encodes CDR1 GTSNPN and CDR2 SVGIG (reference sequence). Trimming took 2 bases from V and 8 from J, leaving 12 bases between them. The CDR3 is 13 amino acids. The CDR3, as DNA: TGTGCCTGGAGTTATACAGGGTACGAAAAACTGTTTTTT. It translates to CAWSYTGYEKLFF.

This chain uses TRBV2 with TRBJ1-5, with TRBD1 matching over 12 bases. V lost 7 bases, J lost 7 bases, and 5 bases stayed unmatched. The CDR3 contains 14 residues. The germline V gene has CDR1 SNHLY and CDR2 FYNNEI. This CDR3 reads CASTGTGGGQPQHF. The DNA of the CDR3 is TGTGCCAGCACCGGGACAGGGGGCGGACAGCCCCAGCATTTT. Together with reference TRBV2 and TRBJ1-5, the CDR3 gives the full variable domain: EPEVTQTPSHQVTQMGQEVILRCVPISNHLYFYWYRQILGQKVEFLVSFYNNEISEKSEIFDDQFSVERPDGSNFTLKIRSTKLEDSAMYFCASTGTGGGQPQHFGDGTRLSIL.

The genes are TRBV5-4 and TRBJ1-2; the D is unclear. This CDR3 contains 11 residues. V lost 3 bases and J 4 bases, leaving 4 bases between the germline ends. CDR1 and CDR2 from the germline V gene are SGHNT and YYREEE (reference sequence). The CDR3 region is CASSSVYGYTF. CDR3 coding DNA: TGTGCCAGCAGCTCAGTCTATGGCTACACCTTC. Full variable domain (outside the CDR3, taken from reference TRBV5-4 and TRBJ1-2): ETGVTQSPTHLIKTRGQQVTLRCSSQSGHNTVSWYQQALGQGPQFIFQYYREEENGRGNFPPRFSGLQFPNYSSELNVNALELDDSALYLCASSSVYGYTFGSGTRLTVV.

The J gene is TRBJ2-3, the V gene TRBV3-1 (or the pseudogene TRBV3-2); possibly TRBD1 for D (8 bases). V lost 1 base and J 1 base, leaving 12 bases between the germline ends. Germline V gene sequence: CDR1 LGHDT, CDR2 YNNKEL (reference sequence). This CDR3 has 16 amino acids. The CDR3 spells CASSQGGGQGTDTQYF. The CDR3 DNA is TGTGCCAGCAGCCAAGGGGGGGGACAGGGCACAGATACGCAGTATTTT.

There are a few counts of this clone. The chain has TRBV2 and TRBJ2-2, with D perhaps matching TRBD1 (5 bases). CDR1 is SNHLY and CDR2 is FYNNEI in the germline V gene. CDR3 size: 15 residues. V lost 1 base, J lost 0 bases, and 6 bases lay in between. CDR3 nucleotides: TGTGCCAGCAGTGAAGTCAGGGCGAACACCGGGGAGCTGTTTTTT. It encodes CASSEVRANTGELFF.

Note on this clone: A read error may produce the germline difference seen at one junction end. Other DNA sequences from this sample encode an identical CDR3 as well. The chain is built from TRBV19 and TRBJ1-1, with D hard to call. CDR3 length: 16 amino acids. Per the germline V gene, CDR1 is LNHDA and CDR2 is SQIVND (reference sequence). CDR3 DNA: TGTGCCAGCAGTATGTACGGGTACGCTGCGAACACTGAAGCTTTCTTT. It is translated as CASSMYGYAANTEAFF.

The chain couples TRBV10-3 to TRBJ1-5, with 8 bases lining up with TRBD1. This CDR3 spans 14 amino acids. After removal of 5 bases from V and 3 bases from J, the junction contained 3 bases not matched to a gene. In germline, CDR1 is ENHRY, CDR2 SYGVKD. CDR3 residues: CAISQTGDNQPQHF. CDR3 in DNA: TGTGCCATCAGTCAGACAGGGGACAATCAGCCCCAGCATTTT.

This sequence joins TRBV2 and TRBJ1-4; D is unclear. The germline CDR1 and CDR2 sequences are SNHLY and FYNNEI. The CDR3 consists of 13 residues. Trimming cost V 8 bases and J 6 bases, with 13 bases left between them. The CDR3, as DNA: TGTGCCAGCGGGGAAGGCTATGATGAAAAACTGTTTTTT. This translates into CASGEGYDEKLFF.

The rearrangement joins TRBV6-6 to TRBJ1-2; unclear D gene. V lost 5 bases, J lost 0 bases, and 19 bases lay in between. This CDR3 has 17 amino acids. In germline, CDR1 is MNHNY, CDR2 SVGAGI (reference sequence). The CDR3 region has the DNA TGTGCCAGCAGTCCGGACTGGACGACACAAGCTAACTATGGCTACACCTTC. Residues: CASSPDWTTQANYGYTF.

The chain couples TRBV5-1 to TRBJ2-3; the match to TRBD2 covers 7 bases. V shed 2 bases, J shed 0 bases, and the junction held 12 bases outside the gene matches. Germline V lookup: CDR1 SGHRS, CDR2 YFSETQ. The CDR3 has 18 amino acids. The CDR3 region is CASSFYPFRGVSTDTQYF. The CDR3 DNA follows: TGCGCCAGCAGCTTTTACCCCTTTCGGGGGGTTAGCACAGATACGCAGTATTTT.

A word on this clone: The sample holds other DNA sequences that translate to the same CDR3. The chain combines TRBV4-1 with TRBJ2-3; TRBD2 aligns across 7 bases. Germline V gives CDR1 MGHRA, CDR2 YSYEKL. V lost 0 bases to trimming and J lost 1 base; unmatched junction nucleotides: 1. This CDR3 is built from 15 residues. CDR3 loop: CASSQDREGTDTQYF. CDR3 sequence (DNA): TGCGCCAGCAGCCAAGATCGGGAGGGCACAGATACGCAGTATTTT.

This clone was counted between two and nine times. V is TRBV4-2 and J is TRBJ2-7; D is possibly TRBD2 (5 bases). V was clipped by 1 base and J by 6 bases, with 13 bases between them. Per the germline V gene, CDR1 is LGHNA and CDR2 is YNFKEQ. CDR3 length: 14 residues. The CDR3 region is CASSQGEGGFEQYF. CDR3 nucleotides: TGTGCCAGCAGCCAAGGAGAGGGCGGATTCGAGCAGTACTTC.

The chain combines TRBV18 with TRBJ2-6; 10 bases are shared with TRBD1. CDR3 length: 15 amino acids. Losses at the gene ends were 6 bases for V and 4 bases for J; bases not matched to a gene: 3. Germline V gene sequence: CDR1 KGHSH, CDR2 LQKENI. Written as DNA, the CDR3 is TGTGCCAGCTCGGGGACAGGGGACGGGGCCAACGTCCTGACTTTC. Its translation is CASSGTGDGANVLTF.

V and J are TRBV11-3 and TRBJ2-1; maybe TRBD2 (7 bases). The CDR3 length is 13 residues. Germline V gene sequence: CDR1 SGHNT, CDR2 YENEEA. The germline V and J ends were trimmed by 1 base and 11 bases, with 12 bases remaining between them. In nucleotides, the CDR3 is TGTGCCAGCAGCTTAGGCCGGGGGGCCAAGCAGTTCTTC. Encoded protein: CASSLGRGAKQFF.

The genes are TRBV3-1 (or the pseudogene TRBV3-2) and TRBJ2-1; a weak D match, TRBD1 (6 bases). The CDR3 consists of 19 residues. The V end was cut by 1 base, the J end by 7 bases, with 26 bases between. Per germline, CDR1 LGHDT and CDR2 YNNKEL (reference sequence). CDR3 coding DNA: TGTGCCAGCAGCCAAGGGATCCTAAGGAAGGGACACGCCGGTAATGAGCAGTTCTTC. Amino acid sequence: CASSQGILRKGHAGNEQFF.

For the CDR3, the DNA is TGTGCCACCAGTGATTTGCCCGACCCGGGACAGGGGGCCGGATGGACCGGGGAGCTGTTTTTT. This translates into CATSDLPDPGQGAGWTGELFF. V and J are TRBV24-1 and TRBJ2-2; 12 positions agree with TRBD1. The CDR3 has 21 amino acids. The trim removed 0 bases at V and 5 bases at J, leaving 15 bases unmatched. Germline lookup yields CDR1 KGHDR and CDR2 SFDVKD.